The entry below describes one TCR beta chain. Its antigen remains unidentified. The sample is drawn from a study of blood T cells in healthy people across ages. At the level of the study: Template switching caught about one barcoded beta molecule for each two T cells.

PCR was performed a second time for roughly 7 to 12 cycles using a sample-barcoded 5' primer and a J-beta primer mix. All samples gave at least 2.5 million CDR3-containing paired-end reads. Each CDR3 protein gets one entry after TCRdb re-called the 5' RACE reads with MiXCR. The table has 700,000 to 950,000 distinct CDR3 sequences, roughly 50% seen once; the top ten hold roughly 20%. Findings and limits, study-wide: Both naive CD4+ cell counts and diversity were greater in long-lived donors than in aged donors.

The germline CDR1 and CDR2 sequences are SQVTM and ANQGSEA. V gave up 5 bases and J gave up 4 bases, with 16 bases separating them. The CDR3 extends over 14 amino acids. Sequenced input: blood. The clonotype comes from a man aged 30 to 45 in good health. This sequence joins TRBV29-1 and TRBJ2-3, with D tentatively TRBD2 (6 bases). This CDR3 reads CSVSRPGTSDTQYF. The DNA of the CDR3 is TGCAGCGTTTCTCGACCGGGGACTTCAGATACGCAGTATTTT.